This T cell receptor beta chain was retrieved from a study of T cells in Graves' hyperthyroidism and ophthalmopathy. General observations from the study: Expanded thyroid clonotypes (above 0.001) were mostly also found in blood.

This clonotype was seen many times. No antigen is known for it. Clinical symptoms, serum thyroxine and TRAb, thyroid ultrasound and orbital computed tomography together formed the diagnostic basis. At first hyperthyroidism diagnosis, before any ophthalmopathy symptoms, the blood sample was collected. Fresh 10 ml peripheral blood yielded PBMCs. V dropped 10 bases and J dropped 4 bases, with 15 bases sitting between them. This CDR3 spans 13 amino acids. From germline, CDR1 is SNHLY and CDR2 FYNNEI. The investigators amplified TCR beta CDR3 regions from RNA transcripts. HTBI primers were employed in a first-round RT-PCR of the TCR CDR3. Via MiXCR, TCRdb re-called the multiplex PCR reads, giving one row per CDR3 protein. Here the sample spans some 600,000 distinct CDR3 sequences, approximately 15% being singletons.

Sequencing was done on a sample of blood. The chain couples TRBV2 to TRBJ2-3; D remains ambiguous. The TCR originated in a woman in her 30s with Graves' hyperthyroidism that later progressed to Graves' ophthalmopathy. The CDR3: CATKVPSADTQYF. CDR3 coding DNA: TGTGCCACCAAGGTACCCAGCGCAGATACGCAGTATTTT.